Following are 10 T cell receptor beta chains from one sample sequenced in a study of blood T cell repertoires in COVID-19. The method was immunoSEQ multiplex PCR; TCRdb's version includes in-frame clones alone and lacks a portion of them. The data hold some 370,000 clones, with 80% to 85% observed a single time. Sequencing used PBMCs or T cells enriched from blood (not recorded which). Receptors were obtained from a woman aged 50 to 65 who had recovered from COVID-19.

The rearrangement joins TRBV6-5 to TRBJ2-7; a possible D gene is TRBD1 (5 bases). Trimming removed 9 bases from V and 3 bases from J, with 15 bases in between. Germline CDR1 and CDR2: MNHEY and SVGAGI. The CDR3 contains 13 residues. CDR3 loop: CARMDTHYYEQYF. The DNA for the CDR3 is TGTGCCAGGATGGACACACATTACTACGAGCAGTACTTC.

This clone was found a few times. The rearrangement links TRBV7-2 to TRBJ1-1, with no clear D. V was trimmed by 3 bases and J by 4 bases, leaving 21 bases between them. Germline V gives CDR1 SGHTA, CDR2 FQGNSA. This CDR3 is 17 amino acids long. The CDR3 DNA reads TGTGCCAGCAGCTTTTTCGATTTATTTGGTGTCGGCACTGAAGCTTTCTTT. Its protein product is CASSFFDLFGVGTEAFF.

The chain couples TRBV7-3 to TRBJ1-1, with D possibly matching TRBD1 (6 bases). CDR1 is SGHTA, CDR2 FQGTGA, per germline. This CDR3 comprises 13 residues. Trimming removed 5 bases at V and 10 bases at J, with 17 bases between. CDR3 sequence (DNA): TGTGCCAGCAGCAACGACCTTGGGGGGGCAGCTTTCTTT. Protein sequence: CASSNDLGGAAFF.

The V gene is TRBV30, the J gene TRBJ1-1, with D possibly matching TRBD1 (6 bases). The germline V gene has CDR1 GTSNPN and CDR2 SVGIG (reference sequence). The CDR3 is 12 amino acids. V lost 1 base and J 6 bases, leaving 9 bases between the germline ends. As DNA, the CDR3 is TGTGCCTGGAGTGAGGGGGGGTCTGAAGCTTTCTTT. Translated: CAWSEGGSEAFF.

CDR3 residues: CASSLAPSGGIPADTQYF. CDR3 sequence (DNA): TGTGCCAGCAGCTTAGCACCTAGCGGAGGGATCCCGGCAGATACGCAGTATTTT. The chain carries TRBV7-2 and TRBJ2-3, with TRBD2 identical over 7 bases. This CDR3 is 18 amino acids long. Trimming removed 0 bases from V and 4 bases from J; junction bases left unmatched: 13. Germline CDR1 and CDR2: SGHTA and FQGNSA. Full variable domain (rest looked up from reference TRBV7-2 and TRBJ2-3): GAGVSQSPSNKVTEKGKDVELRCDPISGHTALYWYRQSLGQGLEFLIYFQGNSAPDKSGLPSDRFSAERTGGSVSTLTIQRTQQEDSAVYLCASSLAPSGGIPADTQYFGPGTRLTVL.

The CDR3 sequence: CASSLGGVAGAHTEAFF. The CDR3 DNA sequence: TGTGCCAGCAGCTTAGGGGGCGTCGCGGGAGCCCACACTGAAGCTTTCTTT. V is TRBV7-2 and J is TRBJ1-1, with TRBD1 as a possible D gene (5 bases). This CDR3 is built from 17 residues. The germline V gene encodes CDR1 SGHTA and CDR2 FQGNSA. The V and J ends lost 1 base and 3 bases respectively, with 18 bases between them.

The chain joins TRBV4-1 to TRBJ2-1; TRBD2 matches at 12 bases. The CDR3 contains 16 residues. Germline values: CDR1 MGHRA, CDR2 YSYEKL. V shed 1 base and J 6 bases; nucleotides not matched to a gene: 4. The CDR3: CASSQGLAGAFNEQFF. The DNA for the CDR3 is TGCGCCAGCAGCCAAGGACTAGCGGGGGCTTTCAATGAGCAGTTCTTC.

The J gene is TRBJ2-1, the V gene TRBV4-1; 7 positions match TRBD2. The CDR3 extends over 18 amino acids. The ends lost 1 base at V and 4 bases at J; junction bases unmatched: 13. Germline V gene lookup returns CDR1 MGHRA and CDR2 YSYEKL. CDR3 in amino acids: CASSQGGRLAFGYNEQFF. Here the CDR3 DNA reads TGCGCCAGCAGCCAAGGAGGACGACTAGCTTTTGGGTACAATGAGCAGTTCTTC.

The CDR3 DNA follows: TGTGCCACCAGCAGCGGGAGGGTGGAAGAGACCCAGTACTTC. This gives the protein CATSSGRVEETQYF. The chain is built from TRBV15 and TRBJ2-5, with TRBD2 identical over 8 bases. J lost 3 bases, V lost 3 bases, and 3 bases had no gene match. CDR3 length: 14 residues. Germline V gene lookup returns CDR1 LNHNV and CDR2 YYDKDF (reference sequence). Full variable domain (remainder filled in from reference TRBV15 and TRBJ2-5): DAMVIQNPRYQVTQFGKPVTLSCSQTLNHNVMYWYQQKSSQAPKLLFHYYDKDFNNEADTPDNFQSRRPNTSFCFLDIRSPGLGDTAMYLCATSSGRVEETQYFGPGTRLLVL.

The chain is built from TRBV5-1 and TRBJ2-7; 8 bases align to TRBD1. The trim removed 4 bases at V and 7 bases at J, leaving 7 bases unmatched. Germline V gene sequence: CDR1 SGHRS, CDR2 YFSETQ. The CDR3 loop spans 13 amino acids. Written as DNA, the CDR3 is TGCGCCAGCAGCCCCTTAGGACAGGGTGAGCAGTACTTC. Translating gives CASSPLGQGEQYF.